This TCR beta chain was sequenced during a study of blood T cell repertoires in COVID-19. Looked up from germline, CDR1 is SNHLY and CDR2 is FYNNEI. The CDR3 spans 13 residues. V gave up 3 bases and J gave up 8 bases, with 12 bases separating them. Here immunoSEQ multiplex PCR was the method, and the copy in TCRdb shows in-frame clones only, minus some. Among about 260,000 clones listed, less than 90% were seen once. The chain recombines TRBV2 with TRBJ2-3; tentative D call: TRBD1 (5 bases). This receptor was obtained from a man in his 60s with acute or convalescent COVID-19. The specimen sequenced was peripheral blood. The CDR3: CASSDAGRSTQYF. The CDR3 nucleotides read TGTGCCAGCAGTGATGCAGGGCGGAGTACGCAGTATTTT. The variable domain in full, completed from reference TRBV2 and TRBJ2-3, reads EPEVTQTPSHQVTQMGQEVILRCVPISNHLYFYWYRQILGQKVEFLVSFYNNEISEKSEIFDDQFSVERPDGSNFTLKIRSTKLEDSAMYFCASSDAGRSTQYFGPGTRLTVL.